Below, one T cell receptor (beta chain) is given with its context. The antigen is not known. It was in the United States that all participants with HIV were treated. Trimming cost V 1 base and J 5 bases, with 15 bases left between them. Germline lookup yields CDR1 SGHNT and CDR2 YYREEE (reference sequence). The CDR3 consists of 15 residues. The libraries were made with immunoSEQ v3.0 at survey level. The repertoire was sequenced with immunoSEQ multiplex PCR; TCRdb's copy has only in-frame clones and lacks some. The table includes 40,000 or so clones, about 86% detected once. The sample is drawn from a study of long-term antiretroviral therapy in people with HIV. Study-level findings and limits: HIV repertoires spanned tighter CDR3 length ranges than controls did. Dominant in the repertoire at all time points were clones expanded before ART. The data indicate that diversity increased after ART but remained below transplant donor controls.

Sequences were derived from unsorted PBMCs, sampled just before starting antiretroviral therapy. The J gene is TRBJ1-2, the V gene TRBV5-4; D may be TRBD1 (6 bases). This sequence was found in a woman aged 18 to 35 with HIV. The CDR3 region is CASSLSGAEGYGYTF. CDR3 DNA sequence: TGTGCCAGCAGCTTGTCAGGGGCGGAGGGGTATGGCTACACCTTC.